This TCR beta chain appears in the sequencing data of a study of blood T cell repertoires in COVID-19. Looking at the study overall: Donors in the United States, Italy and Spain gave samples during acute or convalescent COVID-19.

The data were produced by immunoSEQ multiplex PCR, yet TCRdb's version contains in-frame clones alone and is incomplete. The table shows about 290,000 clones, with over 80% occurring only once. V gave up 6 bases and J gave up 4 bases; unmatched junction bases: 5. This CDR3 is 13 amino acids long. Germline V gene lookup returns CDR1 MNHEY and CDR2 SVGAGI. The chain combines TRBV6-5 with TRBJ1-1; 7 nucleotides line up with TRBD1. The sequencing sample was made of peripheral blood. This receptor was taken from a woman between 50 and 59 years old with active or convalescent COVID-19. The CDR3 nucleotides are TGTGCCAGCAGCCCCGACAGGGCCACTGAAGCTTTCTTT. It yields the protein CASSPDRATEAFF.